This entry lists 4 T cell receptor beta chains sequenced from one sample in a study of graft-versus-host responses after intestinal transplantation. The antigens for these receptors are not known. The assay was immunoSEQ multiplex PCR, and TCRdb's table has in-frame clones only and misses some. Counted here are roughly 77,000 clones, around 90% occurring once; the ten biggest clones make up roughly 2.6%. The source was unstimulated CD8+ T cells sorted from spleen or lymph node cells, collected before intestinal transplant. These receptors all come from a human donor who received an intestinal transplant.

The chain couples TRBV5-1 to TRBJ2-5; D possibly corresponds to TRBD2 (6 bases). V gave up 4 bases and J gave up 4 bases, with 20 bases separating them. This CDR3 region has 16 residues. From germline, CDR1 is SGHRS and CDR2 YFSETQ. Here the CDR3 DNA reads TGCGCCAGCAGCCCCTCGACTAGGTTTGAATCAGAGACCCAGTACTTC. As protein: CASSPSTRFESETQYF. Variable domain in full (rest from reference TRBV5-1 and TRBJ2-5): KAGVTQTPRYLIKTRGQQVTLSCSPISGHRSVSWYQQTPGQGLQFLFEYFSETQRNKGNFPGRFSGRQFSNSRSEMNVSTLELGDSALYLCASSPSTRFESETQYFGPGTRLLVL.

By sample fraction, this clone is medium-sized (0.01 to 0.1%). This sequence joins TRBV15 and TRBJ1-2; D is ambiguous. The CDR3 consists of 14 residues. Germline V gene lookup returns CDR1 LNHNV and CDR2 YYDKDF (reference sequence). The ends were cut back, 0 bases at V and 0 bases at J, with 5 bases in the middle. The DNA for the CDR3 is TGTGCCACCAGCAGAGACACATCTAACTATGGCTACACCTTC. It translates to CATSRDTSNYGYTF.

This chain connects TRBV27 to TRBJ2-1; 9 nucleotides agree with TRBD1. Germline V gene sequence: CDR1 MNHEY, CDR2 SMNVEV (reference sequence). The CDR3 is 19 residues long. V trimming: 2 bases; J trimming: 4 bases; junction bases outside the gene matches: 15. The CDR3 reads CASSLGAGTGSSRYNEQFF. For the CDR3, the DNA is TGTGCCAGCAGTTTAGGGGCCGGGACAGGGTCCTCTCGTTACAATGAGCAGTTCTTC.

V is TRBV14 and J is TRBJ2-7; TRBD1 agrees at 10 bases. The CDR3 extends over 15 amino acids. Germline values: CDR1 SGHDN, CDR2 FVKESK. V lost 5 bases to trimming and J lost 5 bases; unmatched junction nucleotides: 9. DNA for the CDR3: TGTGCCAGCAGCTTAACGGACAGGGGGATTGACGAGCAGTACTTC. Its translation is CASSLTDRGIDEQYF.